There are a few counts of the clone carrying this TCR beta chain. Its cognate antigen is unknown. Ranging in age from roughly 6 to 95, the donors were healthy Caucasian individuals from Russia. This sample is drawn from a study of blood T cells in healthy people across ages. The CDR3 extends over 15 amino acids. Trimming cost V 0 bases and J 2 bases, with 10 bases left between them. The germline V gene encodes CDR1 SGHDT and CDR2 YYEEEE. Through a sample-barcoded 5' primer and a J-beta primer mix, a second PCR was run for roughly 6 to 12 cycles. TCRdb reprocessed the 5' RACE reads with MiXCR, giving one entry per CDR3 protein. The repertoire has roughly 1.5 million distinct CDR3 sequences, approximately 42% of them found once; the top ten carry roughly 3.7%. General study findings and limits: One million T cells yielded diversity estimates that were considered underestimates.

This TCR came from a woman between 18 and 30 years old in good health. The V and J genes are TRBV5-6 and TRBJ2-3; D is uncertain. What was sequenced was blood. CDR3 amino acids: CASSLGLPDTDTQYF. The DNA for the CDR3 is TGTGCCAGCAGCTTGGGACTCCCAGACACAGATACGCAGTATTTT.